The 5 T cell receptor beta chains below all came from one sample that was sequenced in a study of OX40 agonist ivuxolimab in advanced cancers. The data were produced by immunoSEQ multiplex PCR, yet TCRdb's version contains in-frame clones alone and is incomplete. Of tens of thousands of clones in the sample, about 89% were seen once. The material was CD4+ or CD8+ T cells sorted from blood, obtained in a trial of the OX40 agonist ivuxolimab. These receptors were obtained from an adult with an advanced solid tumor such as melanoma, head and neck, liver or kidney cancer.

The J gene is TRBJ2-7, the V gene TRBV6-1; TRBD2 aligns across 11 bases. V lost 4 bases, J lost 4 bases, and 12 bases stayed unmatched. Germline V gene lookup returns CDR1 MNHNS and CDR2 SASEGT. This CDR3 spans 17 amino acids. CDR3 coding DNA: TGTGCCAGCAGTGGGGCGGGAGGTCTAGCGGGAGGATACGAGCAGTACTTC. Translating gives CASSGAGGLAGGYEQYF.

The J gene is TRBJ2-2, the V gene TRBV15; 9 bases are shared with TRBD2. V lost 8 bases, J lost 4 bases, and 2 bases stayed unmatched. There are 13 residues in the CDR3. Germline CDR1 and CDR2: LNHNV and YYDKDF (reference sequence). The CDR3: CATGGRVTGELFF. The CDR3 nucleotides read TGTGCCACCGGCGGGAGGGTCACCGGGGAGCTGTTTTTT.

The V call is TRBV11-2, the J call TRBJ2-2; D uncertain. Germline CDR1 reads SGHAT; CDR2 reads FQNNGV. The V end lost 7 bases, the J end lost 3 bases, and 6 bases lay between the germline ends. CDR3 size: 12 residues. The CDR3 coding sequence is TGTGCCAGCATGAGATACACCGGGGAGCTGTTTTTT. It codes for CASMRYTGELFF.

This chain joins TRBV4-3 and TRBJ1-1, with 9 nucleotides matching TRBD1. CDR1 and CDR2 (germline): LGHNA, YSLEER. There are 14 residues in the CDR3. The V and J ends lost 0 bases and 7 bases, in that order; junction bases with no gene match: 3. The chain's CDR3 is CASSQEDRGHEAFF. The CDR3 coding sequence is TGCGCCAGCAGCCAAGAGGACAGGGGCCATGAAGCTTTCTTT.

The V call is TRBV28, the J call TRBJ2-7; TRBD2 matches at 13 bases. CDR3 size: 15 residues. Germline V CDR1 and CDR2: MDHEN, SYDVKM. The junction had 4 bases not matched to a gene; V was cut back by 5 bases and J by 3 bases. CDR3 in amino acids: CASSLGLAGNYEQYF. The CDR3 DNA sequence: TGTGCCAGCAGTCTGGGACTAGCGGGAAACTACGAGCAGTACTTC.